This passage covers 18 T cell receptor beta chains from one sample sequenced in a study of shared clonotypes between healthy human individuals. Method: immunoSEQ multiplex PCR; TCRdb's copy keeps in-frame clones and lacks some. The sample has about 1 million clones, roughly 70% seen once. The sequencing sample was made of memory CD4+ T cells sorted from blood. This sample's subset: CD45RA-negative fraction. Receptor source: a man younger than 30 in good health.

The CDR3 coding sequence is TGTGCCGGGGGACTAGTCATGGGAGATACGCAGTATTTT. It codes for CAGGLVMGDTQYF. The rearrangement uses TRBV2 and TRBJ2-3, with 8 bases fitting TRBD2. The CDR3 is 13 amino acids. The germline gives CDR1 SNHLY, CDR2 FYNNEI. J gave up 5 bases and V 11 bases, and 9 bases lay outside the gene matches. Full variable domain (remainder filled in from reference TRBV2 and TRBJ2-3): EPEVTQTPSHQVTQMGQEVILRCVPISNHLYFYWYRQILGQKVEFLVSFYNNEISEKSEIFDDQFSVERPDGSNFTLKIRSTKLEDSAMYFCAGGLVMGDTQYFGPGTRLTVL.

J is TRBJ2-1 and V is TRBV7-3; 8 bases match TRBD2. CDR3 length: 16 residues. Germline CDR1 reads SGHTA; CDR2 reads FQGTGA. Trimming took 5 bases from V and 2 from J; bases not matched to a gene: 8. Here the CDR3 reads CASSPDGRGAYNEQFF. The CDR3 DNA reads TGTGCCAGCAGCCCGGATGGGCGGGGGGCCTACAATGAGCAGTTCTTC.

The genes are TRBV9 and TRBJ2-7; possible D gene TRBD2, 7 bases. The germline gives CDR1 SGDLS, CDR2 YYNGEE. The CDR3 is 16 amino acids. V was cut by 0 bases and J by 4 bases, with 17 bases left in between. This chain's CDR3 is CASSVARGTTIYEQYF. As DNA, the CDR3 is TGTGCCAGCAGCGTAGCTAGGGGGACTACGATTTACGAGCAGTACTTC.

This clone was found once. The chain uses TRBV11-2 and TRBJ2-7; a weak D match, TRBD1 (5 bases). V shed 2 bases and J shed 3 bases, with 17 bases lying between them. This CDR3 is built from 16 residues. Germline assignment: CDR1 SGHAT and CDR2 FQNNGV. The CDR3 reads CASSLTAGKSDYEQYF. The CDR3 region has the DNA TGTGCCAGCAGCTTAACGGCAGGGAAGTCCGACTACGAGCAGTACTTC.

V usage is TRBV5-4 and J usage is TRBJ2-7, with D tentatively TRBD2 (5 bases). This CDR3 is 14 amino acids long. Germline loops: CDR1 SGHNT, CDR2 YYREEE (reference sequence). Trimming shortened V by 4 bases and J by 3 bases, and 14 bases separated the two germline ends. The CDR3 region is CASSPRTEHYEQYF. CDR3 sequence (DNA): TGTGCCAGCAGCCCGAGGACTGAGCACTACGAGCAGTACTTC.

V and J are TRBV5-6 and TRBJ2-2; 9 bases match TRBD2. CDR1 is SGHDT and CDR2 is YYEEEE in the germline V gene. This CDR3 has 17 residues. V lost 4 bases and J lost 1; bases outside the gene matches: 8. CDR3 nucleotides: TGTGCCAGCAGCAACCTCGGCGGGGGGGAGAACACCGGGGAGCTGTTTTTT. Translating it yields CASSNLGGGENTGELFF.

As regards this clone: A clone one base away is much larger, so this may be a read error. V usage is TRBV5-4 and J usage is TRBJ1-2; D perhaps matches TRBD1 (5 bases). Per the germline V gene, CDR1 is SGHNT and CDR2 is YYREEE (reference sequence). CDR3 length equals 13 residues. Trimming took off 0 bases at V and 7 bases at J, with 10 bases between the two ends. CDR3 DNA: TGTGCCAGCAGCTTGGGGCAGGGTAGTGGCTACACCTTC. Its protein product is CASSLGQGSGYTF.

The genes are TRBV6-5 and TRBJ2-7, with a weak D call TRBD1 (6 bases). V was cut by 5 bases and J by 6 bases, with 8 bases left in between. The germline gives CDR1 MNHEY, CDR2 SVGAGI. This CDR3 comprises 11 residues. The CDR3 nucleotides are TGTGCCAGCAGTGTCAGGGGCGAGCAGTACTTC. This sequence encodes CASSVRGEQYF.

The sample holds a few counts of this clone. The chain carries TRBV27 and TRBJ1-6, with D perhaps matching TRBD1 (6 bases). V dropped 4 bases and J dropped 7 bases, with 11 bases sitting between them. The CDR3 consists of 14 residues. Germline V lookup: CDR1 MNHEY, CDR2 SMNVEV (reference sequence). The CDR3 sequence is CASSSAGVNSPLHF. The DNA of the CDR3 is TGTGCCAGCAGTTCGGCAGGGGTAAATTCACCCCTCCACTTT.

Of note for this clone: The same CDR3 can be traced to other DNA sequences in this sample. The V and J genes are TRBV30 and TRBJ1-2, with a tentative D call TRBD1 (5 bases). The germline V gene has CDR1 GTSNPN and CDR2 SVGIG (reference sequence). The CDR3 sequence is 13 residues long. The V and J ends lost 3 bases and 1 base respectively, with 9 bases between them. The CDR3 loop is CAWSGGSNYGYTF. The DNA of the CDR3 is TGTGCCTGGAGCGGGGGGAGTAACTATGGCTACACCTTC.

As for this clone: The sample carries other DNA sequences with the same CDR3. The chain is built from TRBV4-1 and TRBJ1-6; D remains ambiguous. The CDR3 has 13 amino acids. Germline V gives CDR1 MGHRA, CDR2 YSYEKL. Trimming stripped 2 bases from V and 10 bases from J, with 9 bases between. CDR3 region: CASSQLEVSPLHF. The CDR3 DNA reads as TGCGCCAGCAGCCAACTCGAGGTATCACCCCTCCACTTT.

The J gene is TRBJ1-2, the V gene TRBV2, with D possibly being TRBD1 (6 bases). Germline V lookup: CDR1 SNHLY, CDR2 FYNNEI. This CDR3 has 14 amino acids. V was trimmed by 8 bases and J by 4 bases, leaving 17 bases between them. Written as DNA, the CDR3 is TGTGCCAGCGGAGGACAGAGTACCCTCTATGGCTACACCTTC. This gives the protein CASGGQSTLYGYTF.

V usage is TRBV5-1 and J usage is TRBJ2-3; D is unclear. Looked up from germline, CDR1 is SGHRS and CDR2 is YFSETQ. The CDR3 loop spans 14 amino acids. Trimming shortened V by 2 bases and J by 1 base, and 8 bases separated the two germline ends. CDR3 loop: CASSLIGGTDTQYF. Written as DNA, the CDR3 is TGCGCCAGCAGCTTAATTGGGGGCACAGATACGCAGTATTTT.

The chain combines TRBV9 with TRBJ1-1, with D perhaps matching TRBD1 (5 bases). Per germline, CDR1 SGDLS and CDR2 YYNGEE. This CDR3 is built from 15 residues. The V gene lost 4 bases and the J gene lost 1 base, with 14 bases spanning the gap. CDR3 nucleotide sequence: TGTGCCAGCAGCCCCCGACAGCAGTCGAACACTGAAGCTTTCTTT. It translates to CASSPRQQSNTEAFF.

The J gene is TRBJ2-2, the V gene TRBV6-5; a weak D match, TRBD1 (6 bases). Looked up from germline, CDR1 is MNHEY and CDR2 is SVGAGI. CDR3 length equals 14 residues. Trimming shortened V by 5 bases and J by 6 bases, and 13 bases separated the two germline ends. The DNA for the CDR3 is TGTGCCAGCAGTCCAAGTCAGGGGCCCGGGGAGCTGTTTTTT. Residues: CASSPSQGPGELFF.

This rearrangement joins TRBV18 to TRBJ2-7; 9 nucleotides align to TRBD2. The CDR3 is 17 amino acids. Germline CDR1 and CDR2: KGHSH and LQKENI. V shed 3 bases, J shed 1 base, and the junction held 10 bases outside the gene matches. In DNA, the CDR3 is TGTGCCAGCTCACCCACCCGATGGCTAGCGGGATCCTACGAGCAGTACTTC. It encodes CASSPTRWLAGSYEQYF.

The chain carries TRBV18 and TRBJ1-1; 8 bases align to TRBD1. The CDR3 is 14 residues long. The J segment lost 4 bases and the V segment lost 3 bases, leaving 4 bases of the junction unmatched. Germline CDR1 and CDR2: KGHSH and LQKENI. CDR3 region: CASSPQGQGTEAFF. The CDR3 nucleotides read TGTGCCAGCTCACCTCAAGGACAGGGCACTGAAGCTTTCTTT.

The table lists this clone with a few counts. V and J are TRBV18 and TRBJ1-1, with D maybe TRBD1 (6 bases). V lost 0 bases and J lost 10, with 12 bases in between. Per the germline V gene, CDR1 is KGHSH and CDR2 is LQKENI. The CDR3 length is 13 residues. This CDR3 reads CASSPPGALLAFF. Written as DNA, the CDR3 is TGTGCCAGCTCACCACCGGGGGCCCTTCTAGCTTTCTTT.